These 15 T cell receptor beta chains were sequenced from one sample in a study of T cells in Graves' hyperthyroidism and ophthalmopathy. Regions amplified from RNA transcripts were the TCR beta CDR3 regions. Initially, a first-round RT-PCR of the TCR CDR3 employed the HTBI primer set. TCRdb independently ran MiXCR on the multiplex PCR reads; one entry per CDR3 protein. The sample consists of more than 500,000 distinct CDR3 sequences, 46% of them appearing once. The sequenced sample consisted of peripheral blood or thyroid tissue (not recorded which). Source of these receptors: an adult woman with Graves' disease, either hyperthyroidism or ophthalmopathy (not recorded which).

This clonotype came up many times. This chain connects TRBV5-1 to TRBJ1-2, with D possibly matching TRBD1 (5 bases). Germline lookup yields CDR1 SGHRS and CDR2 YFSETQ. The CDR3 consists of 14 residues. V lost 2 bases to trimming and J lost 3 bases, with 11 bases between them. In DNA form, the CDR3 reads TGCGCCAGCAGCTTTGAGGGGATGTACTATGGCTACACCTTC. The encoded protein is CASSFEGMYYGYTF.

In the case of this clonotype: Likely a read error: the CDR3 ends without its conserved phenylalanine or tryptophan. The limits of the CDR3 on the DNA are not certain, so only TCRdb's listed CDR3 is given. This rearrangement joins TRBV10-3 to TRBJ1-3; the table calls TRBD1, which could not be checked here. Per germline, CDR1 ENHRY and CDR2 SYGVKD. The CDR3 spans 9 amino acids, including both terminal residues. This CDR3 is CAISDGTKT.

This clonotype has a single count. The V and J genes are TRBV15 and TRBJ1-5, with TRBD1 matching over 7 bases. Trimming took 3 bases from V and 5 from J; bases not matched to a gene: 7. The CDR3 runs 15 residues. Germline CDR1 reads LNHNV; CDR2 reads YYDKDF (reference sequence). Written as DNA, the CDR3 is TGTGCCACCAGCAGCCGACAGGGTGCGGATCAGCCCCAGCATTTT. This codes for CATSSRQGADQPQHF.

J is TRBJ1-5 and V is TRBV7-2; 8 nucleotides line up with TRBD1. With 5 bases clipped from V and 5 bases from J, the junction kept 8 bases outside the gene matches. The CDR3 sequence is 15 residues long. The V gene's germline CDR1 is SGHTA and CDR2 FQGNSA. CDR3 in amino acids: CASSEWTGSYQPQHF. The CDR3, as DNA: TGTGCCAGCAGCGAATGGACAGGGAGTTATCAGCCCCAGCATTTT. The variable domain in full, with the rest retrieved from reference TRBV7-2 and TRBJ1-5, is GAGVSQSPSNKVTEKGKDVELRCDPISGHTALYWYRQSLGQGLEFLIYFQGNSAPDKSGLPSDRFSAERTGGSVSTLTIQRTQQEDSAVYLCASSEWTGSYQPQHFGDGTRLSIL.

This clonotype was recorded many times. J is TRBJ1-3 and V is TRBV9; D unresolved. V was shortened by 4 bases and J by 7 bases, with 9 bases between the two germline ends. Germline V gene data show CDR1 as SGDLS and CDR2 as YYNGEE. This CDR3 has 12 residues. The CDR3: CASSHEWNTIYF. DNA for the CDR3: TGTGCCAGCAGCCACGAGTGGAACACCATATATTTT.

This chain uses TRBV25-1 with TRBJ1-2; D gene unclear. CDR3 length: 14 amino acids. V was trimmed by 2 bases and J by 6 bases, leaving 13 bases between them. The germline V gene encodes CDR1 MGHDK and CDR2 SYGVNS. CDR3 DNA sequence: TGTGCCAGCAGTGAACATACCCCGATAAATGGCTACACCTTC. This gives the protein CASSEHTPINGYTF.

The chain uses TRBV29-1 and TRBJ2-5; tentatively, D is TRBD1 or TRBD2 (7 bases each). V lost 4 bases, J lost 4 bases, and 22 bases lay in between. The CDR3 sequence is 16 residues long. Germline V gene lookup returns CDR1 SQVTM and CDR2 ANQGSEA. CDR3 protein: CSVAPLQGRGSETQYF. The CDR3 DNA is TGCAGCGTTGCCCCGTTACAGGGGAGGGGCTCAGAGACCCAGTACTTC.

This clonotype has a count of ten or more. The chain has TRBV11-2 and TRBJ1-5; TRBD1 matches 9 bases. Germline CDR1 reads SGHAT; CDR2 reads FQNNGV. The CDR3 has 13 amino acids. V was clipped by 5 bases and J by 9 bases; unmatched bases: 5. CDR3 DNA: TGTGCCAGCAGCGTGGACAGGGGACGGCCCCAGCATTTT. This codes for CASSVDRGRPQHF.

This clonotype turned up a few times. This chain connects TRBV20-1 to TRBJ2-7, with D perhaps matching TRBD1 or TRBD2 (5 bases each). In germline, CDR1 is DFQATT, CDR2 SNEGSKA (reference sequence). The CDR3 covers 15 residues. Deletions cut 1 base from V and 0 bases from J, with 13 bases between. CDR3 coding DNA: TGCAGTGCTAGAGGGGGGACGACTTTCTCCTACGAGCAGTACTTC. Translating it yields CSARGGTTFSYEQYF.

The chain is built from TRBV7-2 and TRBJ2-2, with 11 bases lining up with TRBD2. Germline assignment: CDR1 SGHTA and CDR2 FQGNSA. The ends lost 2 bases at V and 0 bases at J; junction bases unmatched: 5. This CDR3 has 18 amino acids. The CDR3 protein is CASSLWLAGGANTGELFF. The CDR3 bases are TGTGCCAGCAGCTTATGGCTAGCGGGAGGCGCGAACACCGGGGAGCTGTTTTTT.

The CDR3 region is CAISESDRNYGRTF. CDR3 DNA: TGTGCCATCAGTGAGTCGGACAGGAACTATGGCCGCACCTTC. This chain uses TRBV10-3 with TRBJ1-2, with TRBD1 identical over 7 bases. V dropped 0 bases and J dropped 13; count of bases not matched to a gene: 11. This CDR3 spans 14 amino acids. Per the germline V gene, CDR1 is ENHRY and CDR2 is SYGVKD.

The sample holds a few counts of this clonotype. The chain employs TRBV28 and TRBJ1-1, with a weak D call TRBD1 (6 bases). The V and J ends lost 7 bases and 3 bases respectively, with 9 bases between them. CDR1 is MDHEN and CDR2 is SYDVKM in the germline V gene. The CDR3 sequence is 12 residues long. CDR3 protein: CASNRQDTEAFF. The CDR3 DNA follows: TGTGCCAGCAATAGACAGGACACTGAAGCTTTCTTT.

This clonotype has ten or more counts. V is TRBV20-1 and J is TRBJ1-4; TRBD1 is a possible D gene (6 bases). Trimming took off 6 bases at V and 2 bases at J, with 10 bases between the two ends. Per the germline V gene, CDR1 is DFQATT and CDR2 is SNEGSKA (reference sequence). The CDR3 is 13 residues long. The CDR3 loop reads CSARGQTNEKLFF. Here the CDR3 DNA reads TGCAGTGCCCGAGGACAGACTAATGAAAAACTGTTTTTT.

Remarks on this clonotype: The junction departs from germline at one end; a sequencing error may be responsible. The rearrangement joins TRBV10-3 to TRBJ1-1, with D unclear. The germline gives CDR1 ENHRY, CDR2 SYGVKD. This CDR3 has 15 amino acids. The CDR3: CASSPADTVNTEAFF. The DNA for the CDR3 is TGTGCCAGCAGTCCCGCCGACACGGTGAACACTGAAGCTTTCTTT.

The rearrangement uses TRBV7-9 and TRBJ1-4; maybe TRBD1 (5 bases). This CDR3 is built from 14 residues. CDR1 and CDR2 (germline): SEHNR, FQNEAQ (reference sequence). Trimming took off 4 bases at V and 7 bases at J, with 13 bases between the two ends. The CDR3, as DNA: TGTGCCAGCAGCTACGTAACGGGGGGTGAAAAACTGTTTTTT. Its translation is CASSYVTGGEKLFF.